Listed below are T cell receptor beta chains from one sample, sequenced in a study of blood T cell repertoires in COVID-19. TCRdb keeps only in-frame clones here, not all; method: immunoSEQ multiplex PCR. The table includes some 250,000 clones, roughly 86% detected once. Sample: peripheral blood. The receptor source for this set is a young woman with acute or convalescent COVID-19. CDR3s leave out the opening cysteine and the closing phenylalanine or tryptophan.

CDR3 protein: ASSLSAGNEQF; J gene: TRBJ2-1; V gene: TRBV27
CDR3 protein: ASKYGRSTDTQY; J gene: TRBJ2-3; V gene: TRBV27
CDR3 protein: ASSYVATVYNSPLH; J gene: TRBJ1-6; V gene: TRBV6-6
CDR3 protein: ASVREANYGYT; J gene: TRBJ1-2; V gene: TRBV7-9
CDR3 protein: AWSVNSGNTIY; J gene: TRBJ1-3; V gene: TRBV30
CDR3 protein: ASSLGRMMSSSEAF; J gene: TRBJ1-1; V gene: TRBV7-9
CDR3 protein: ASSPRGGRNVWDTDTQY; J gene: TRBJ2-3; V gene: TRBV11-2
CDR3 protein: ASSSRTSGNNEQF; J gene: TRBJ2-1; V gene: TRBV7-2
CDR3 protein: ASSLDRQGPAFCT; J gene: TRBJ1-2; V gene: TRBV5-1
CDR3 protein: ATSDNQQGWSGELF; J gene: TRBJ2-2; V gene: TRBV24-1
CDR3 protein: ASSFSQGTSGPYEQY; J gene: TRBJ2-7; V gene: TRBV6-2/TRBV6-3